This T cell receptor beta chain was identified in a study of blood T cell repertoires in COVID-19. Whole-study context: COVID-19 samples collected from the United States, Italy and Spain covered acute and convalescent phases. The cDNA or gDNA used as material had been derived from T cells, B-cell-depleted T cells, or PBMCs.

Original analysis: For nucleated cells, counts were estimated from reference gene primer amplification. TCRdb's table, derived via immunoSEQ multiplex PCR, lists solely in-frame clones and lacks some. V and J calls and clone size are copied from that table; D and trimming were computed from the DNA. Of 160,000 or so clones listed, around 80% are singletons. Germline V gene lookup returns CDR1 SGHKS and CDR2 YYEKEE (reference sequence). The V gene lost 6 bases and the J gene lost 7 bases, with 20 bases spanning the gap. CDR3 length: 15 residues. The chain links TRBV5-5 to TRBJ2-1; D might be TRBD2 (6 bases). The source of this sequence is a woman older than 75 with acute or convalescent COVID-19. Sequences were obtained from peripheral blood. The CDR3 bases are TGTGCCAGCATCCTCGGGCGGGGTGGCGGGAATGAGCAGTTCTTC. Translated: CASILGRGGGNEQFF.